These 8 T cell receptor beta chains share one sample of origin, sequenced in a study of T cells in Graves' hyperthyroidism and ophthalmopathy (dated by TCRdb to the late 2010s). Library generation was performed with multiplex PCR. Sequencing took place on an Illumina HiSeq 2000. The TCR beta CDR3 regions were amplified from the RNA transcripts. The first round of RT-PCR for the TCR CDR3 was performed with the HTBI primer set and the Qiagen OneStep RT-PCR kit. TCRdb passed the public sequencing reads through fastp at Q25 and MiXCR, retaining productive beta sequences. Every distinct CDR3 protein forms one entry, paired with its most common genes and DNA. The sample yields around 260,000 distinct CDR3 sequences; around a quarter were counted once. Of the sample, roughly 24% is held by the ten largest clones. The sequenced sample consisted of blood. These receptors came from a man aged 40-49 years with Graves' hyperthyroidism that later progressed to Graves' ophthalmopathy.

This clonotype came up many times. The chain employs TRBV20-1 and TRBJ2-5, with 10 nucleotides matching TRBD2. The CDR3 is made up of 16 amino acids. CDR1 DFQATT and CDR2 SNEGSKA come from the germline V gene (reference sequence). Losses at the gene ends were 0 bases for V and 2 bases for J; bases not matched to a gene: 6. CDR3: CSARDRLAGVQETQYF. CDR3 bases: TGCAGTGCTAGAGATAGGCTAGCGGGAGTGCAAGAGACCCAGTACTTC.

This clonotype was counted only a few times. This sequence joins TRBV19 and TRBJ1-1; no firm D call. This CDR3 spans 15 amino acids. Trimming took 3 bases from V and 2 from J, leaving 13 bases between them. Germline-derived CDR1 and CDR2 are LNHDA and SQIVND (reference sequence). CDR3 sequence (DNA): TGTGCCAGTAGTATCAAAGGTGACCTAAACACTGAAGCTTTCTTT. Translating it yields CASSIKGDLNTEAFF.

The sample holds a few counts of this clonotype. A much more abundant neighbour one base away suggests this may be a read error. The rearrangement joins TRBV6-5 to TRBJ1-1; D remains unclear. This CDR3 has 14 amino acids. CDR1 and CDR2 from the germline V gene are MNHEY and SVGAGI. CDR3 sequence (DNA): TGTGCCAGCAGTTACAACGGCCCCAACACTGGAGCTTTCTTT. As protein: CASSYNGPNTGAFF.

This clonotype was detected many times. The chain couples TRBV6-2 or TRBV6-3 to TRBJ2-7; D is possibly TRBD2 (6 bases). Germline CDR1 is MNHEY and CDR2 is SVGEGT. V was cut by 9 bases and J by 2 bases, with 11 bases left in between. CDR3 size: 12 residues. CDR3 in amino acids: CASSGLTYEQYF. CDR3 nucleotide sequence: TGTGCCAGTTCGGGACTCACCTACGAGCAGTACTTC.

V gene TRBV7-2 combines with J gene TRBJ2-4; 14 bases are a match to TRBD2. Germline-derived CDR1 and CDR2 are SGHTA and FQGNSA. The junction had 8 bases not matched to a gene; V was cut back by 2 bases and J by 8 bases. This CDR3 is 17 amino acids long. The CDR3 nucleotides read TGTGCCAGCAGCTTAACGGGACTAGCGGGAGATGGAGACATTCAGTACTTC. It encodes CASSLTGLAGDGDIQYF.

The sample holds a few counts of this clonotype. The J gene is TRBJ1-2, the V gene TRBV19; TRBD1 is a possible D gene (5 bases). The CDR3 has 11 amino acids. Trimming cost V 10 bases and J 7 bases, with 13 bases left between them. Germline V gives CDR1 LNHDA, CDR2 SQIVND (reference sequence). This CDR3 is CAISGGTGYTF. The CDR3 region has the DNA TGTGCCATTAGCGGAGGGACTGGCTACACCTTC.

The sample holds many counts of this clonotype. Here the CDR3 reads CAITYGPYYEQYF. DNA of the CDR3: TGTGCCATCACCTACGGCCCCTACTACGAGCAGTACTTC. The genes are TRBV6-5 and TRBJ2-7, with no clear D. This CDR3 has 13 residues. Trimming removed 10 bases at V and 3 bases at J, with 16 bases between. From germline, CDR1 is MNHEY and CDR2 SVGAGI.

Many counts were recorded for this clonotype. This chain joins TRBV20-1 and TRBJ1-5, with D possibly TRBD1 on 5 matching bases. The CDR3 loop spans 16 amino acids. Germline CDR1 DFQATT, CDR2 SNEGSKA (reference sequence). Trimming pared 5 bases from V and 0 bases from J, leaving 17 bases between. This chain's CDR3 is CSAGPGRPVSNQPQHF. CDR3 DNA: TGCAGTGCTGGTCCGGGACGCCCGGTTAGCAATCAGCCCCAGCATTTT.